A selection of T cell receptor beta chains follows, all from one sample in a study of control samples from healthy donors and cancer patients. Assay: immunoSEQ multiplex PCR; the TCRdb copy retains only in-frame clones and omits some. The table has 95,000 to 130,000 clones, 85% to 90% seen once; the top ten hold over 2%. Sequenced input: blood. Receptors originate from a woman in her 70s in good health. The conserved cysteine and the conserved F or W are not part of the CDR3 here. Fields, in order: D gene, V gene, J gene, CDR3 protein. D genes are given only for firm matches.

>TRBD1|TRBV5-1|TRBJ1-2
ASSLFLSTGTVTNYGYT
>NA|TRBV5-1|TRBJ2-5
ASSLNGEETQY
>TRBD2|TRBV2|TRBJ2-1
ASSGGGDNEQF
>TRBD1|TRBV3-1/TRBV3-2|TRBJ2-6
ASSLTGQGYGANVLT
>NA|TRBV3-1/TRBV3-2|TRBJ1-1
ATSSQTLPAF
>NA|TRBV5-8|TRBJ2-7
ASSLVGLNYEQY
>NA|TRBV12-3/TRBV12-4|TRBJ1-2
ASSFGQYYGYT
>NA|TRBV11-2|TRBJ1-1
ASSLGGHTEAF
>NA|TRBV13|TRBJ1-4
ASSLPRGEKLF
>TRBD2|TRBV7-9|TRBJ2-5
ASTPGVSGGIQETQY
>NA|TRBV3-1/TRBV3-2|TRBJ1-5
ASSQEGLPQH
>TRBD2|TRBV6-1|TRBJ2-5
ASSEGLLAGGRETQY
>NA|TRBV25-1|TRBJ2-5
ASSPGTVETQY
>TRBD1|TRBV5-8|TRBJ1-2
ASSLSPLQGAKYGYT
>TRBD2|TRBV20-1|TRBJ2-1
SASGLAGGNEQF
>NA|TRBV6-5|TRBJ1-6
ASLGQAVSPLH
>NA|TRBV18|TRBJ2-3
ASSPTSGVYTDTQY
>TRBD2|TRBV7-8|TRBJ2-7
ASSLGLAVSSYEQY